This T cell receptor (beta chain) comes out of a study of CD8+ T cells in alopecia areata. Study-level results: Clonality was higher in lesional than normal scalp, especially in alopecia totalis/universalis.

The authors extracted RNA and reverse transcribed it into cDNA as the sequencing template. TCRdb's table, derived via immunoSEQ multiplex PCR, lists solely in-frame clones and lacks some. The sample shows hundreds of thousands of clones, approximately 61% of them seen only once. This clone was observed a handful of times. Antigen unknown. Lesional scalp tissue (obtained by punch biopsy) and peripheral blood were collected from alopecia areata patients. The CDR3 consists of 15 residues. Trimming took 5 bases from V and 1 from J, leaving 11 bases between them. CDR1 and CDR2 (germline): MDHEN, SYDVKM. This clonotype was sampled from a human donor with alopecia areata. Sequences were derived from CD4+ T cells sorted from blood, sampled at week 0. V is TRBV28 and J is TRBJ2-2; weak D call: TRBD1 (5 bases). The CDR3: CASSPWGGNTGELFF. The CDR3 DNA sequence: TGTGCCAGCAGTCCCTGGGGCGGGAACACCGGGGAGCTGTTTTTT.